In its sample, the clone carrying this T cell receptor (beta chain) was seen a few times. Its matching antigen is unknown. MiXCR, run by TCRdb on the RT-PCR reads, gives a single entry per CDR3 protein. The sample includes about 570,000 distinct CDR3 sequences, 10% to 15% seen only once; the top ten take 10% to 13%. The entry originates in a study of response to subunit inactivated influenza vaccine. Whole-study findings and limits: It was the authors' suggestion that each seasonal influenza vaccination recruits few new T cells.

This CDR3 region has 19 residues. Germline CDR1 and CDR2: LGHNA and YNFKEQ. V lost 1 base and J lost 0, with 19 bases in between. This chain connects TRBV4-2 to TRBJ1-3, with D unclear. This clonotype was sampled from a man aged 45 to 65 who received an inactivated influenza vaccine. Material: PBMCs from blood, obtained on the day of vaccination. CDR3 sequence reads: CASSQVRGSGTVSGNTIYF. CDR3 in DNA: TGTGCCAGCAGCCAAGTGCGGGGTTCAGGTACCGTCTCTGGAAACACCATATATTTT.